The 17 T cell receptor beta chains given below trace back to one sample, sequenced in a study of blood T cell repertoires in COVID-19. Repertoires were generated with immunoSEQ multiplex PCR, while TCRdb's copy carries only in-frame clones and drops some. The data hold 200,000 to 250,000 clones, with about 90% observed a single time. What was sequenced was peripheral blood. All receptors derive from a man between 25 and 39 years old with COVID-19, enrolled during active disease.

Here the CDR3 DNA reads TGTGCCAGTAGACCCCACAGGGGCCCTACCTACGAGCAGTACTTC. Its translation: CASRPHRGPTYEQYF. This sequence joins TRBV19 and TRBJ2-7, with 7 bases identical to TRBD1. The CDR3 consists of 15 residues. Trimming cost V 6 bases and J 2 bases; bases outside gene matches: 10. The germline CDR1 and CDR2 sequences are LNHDA and SQIVND (reference sequence). The entire variable domain, with the rest obtained from reference TRBV19 and TRBJ2-7, is as follows: DGGITQSPKYLFRKEGQNVTLSCEQNLNHDAMYWYRQDPGQGLRLIYYSQIVNDFQKGDIAEGYSVSREKKESFPLTVTSAQKNPTAFYLCASRPHRGPTYEQYFGPGTRLTVT.

Only a few counts were recorded for this clone. The chain has TRBV19 and TRBJ1-5; 10 bases are a match to TRBD1. Per the germline V gene, CDR1 is LNHDA and CDR2 is SQIVND (reference sequence). With V trimmed by 3 bases and J by 6 bases, 5 bases remained unmatched. CDR3 size: 15 residues. The CDR3, as DNA: TGTGCCAGTAGTATGGGGACAGGGGTGGGTCAGCCCCAGCATTTT. Residues: CASSMGTGVGQPQHF.

This rearrangement joins TRBV5-1 to TRBJ1-3; D ambiguous. V lost 0 bases and J lost 0, with 4 bases in between. The CDR3 covers 14 residues. Per germline, CDR1 SGHRS and CDR2 YFSETQ. The CDR3 DNA reads TGCGCCAGCAGCTTGGGAGCCTCTGGAAACACCATATATTTT. Encoded protein: CASSLGASGNTIYF.

This clone was detected only once. The rearrangement links TRBV6-2 or TRBV6-3 to TRBJ1-5, with a tentative D call TRBD1 (6 bases). V dropped 2 bases and J dropped 6 bases, with 11 bases sitting between them. The germline V gene has CDR1 MNHEY and CDR2 SVGEGT. The CDR3 totals 14 residues. The CDR3 loop reads CASSYGPGVQPQHF. CDR3 coding DNA: TGTGCCAGCAGTTACGGCCCAGGGGTTCAGCCCCAGCATTTT.

The genes are TRBV6-6 and TRBJ1-2; 9 bases fit TRBD1. Per germline, CDR1 MNHNY and CDR2 SVGAGI (reference sequence). There are 16 residues in the CDR3. V shed 5 bases, J shed 4 bases, and the junction held 11 bases outside the gene matches. The CDR3, as DNA: TGTGCCAGCAGTCGCTGGGGACAGGGAGATATCTATGGCTACACCTTC. Its translation: CASSRWGQGDIYGYTF.

This clone was recorded a few times. V usage is TRBV28 and J usage is TRBJ1-4; TRBD1 might be the D (6 bases). The V and J ends lost 3 bases and 3 bases respectively, with 11 bases between them. The CDR3 loop spans 15 amino acids. Germline CDR1 MDHEN, CDR2 SYDVKM. The CDR3 sequence is CASSFGGAANEKLFF. Written as DNA, the CDR3 is TGTGCCAGCAGTTTTGGGGGGGCGGCTAATGAAAAACTGTTTTTT.

The chain has TRBV19 and TRBJ2-3, with 8 positions matching TRBD2. The trim removed 7 bases at V and 6 bases at J, leaving 15 bases unmatched. The germline V gene encodes CDR1 LNHDA and CDR2 SQIVND (reference sequence). The CDR3 is 16 amino acids. CDR3 DNA: TGTGCCAGTACCCGAGGGAGGGTGGTAGCGGGGGATACGCAGTATTTT. Its translation: CASTRGRVVAGDTQYF.

This chain joins TRBV6-6 and TRBJ2-7, with D tentatively TRBD2 (7 bases). V lost 8 bases, J lost 4 bases, and 18 bases lay in between. CDR3 length: 14 residues. Germline loops: CDR1 MNHNY, CDR2 SVGAGI (reference sequence). CDR3 nucleotide sequence: TGTGCCAGCGCGGCGGGGGCAACCTTTTACGAGCAGTACTTC. Translated: CASAAGATFYEQYF.

Written as DNA, the CDR3 is TGTGCCAGCAGCCTCCAGCTGACAGGGCGGGAGGAGCTGTTTTTT. Translation gives CASSLQLTGREELFF. The chain joins TRBV5-6 to TRBJ2-2, with a tentative D call TRBD1 (7 bases). Germline V gives CDR1 SGHDT, CDR2 YYEEEE. The V end lost 4 bases, the J end lost 10 bases, and 20 bases lay between the germline ends. The CDR3 consists of 15 residues.

V usage is TRBV5-4 and J usage is TRBJ1-6; D unresolved. The CDR3 spans 16 residues. Germline V gene sequence: CDR1 SGHNT, CDR2 YYREEE (reference sequence). V lost 0 bases and J lost 4, with 11 bases in between. CDR3 protein: CASSLGASQYNSPLHF. The CDR3 DNA reads as TGTGCCAGCAGCTTGGGAGCCTCCCAATATAATTCACCCCTCCACTTT.

The chain couples TRBV10-3 to TRBJ1-5, with TRBD1 matching 7 bases. Losses at the gene ends were 2 bases for V and 2 bases for J; bases not matched to a gene: 3. The CDR3 contains 15 residues. Germline CDR1 and CDR2: ENHRY and SYGVKD. The CDR3 nucleotides read TGTGCCATCAGTGAGGGCAGGGGGGGCAATCAGCCCCAGCATTTT. This encodes CAISEGRGGNQPQHF.

This sequence joins TRBV5-1 and TRBJ1-1; 10 positions agree with TRBD1. V gave up 4 bases and J gave up 7 bases; unmatched junction bases: 13. Germline V gene sequence: CDR1 SGHRS, CDR2 YFSETQ. CDR3 size: 16 residues. In nucleotides, the CDR3 is TGCGCCAGCAGCATAGGGACAGGGGTGGGAACGGATGAAGCTTTCTTT. Amino acids: CASSIGTGVGTDEAFF.

The chain carries TRBV29-1 and TRBJ2-1; the match to TRBD2 covers 16 bases. Germline-derived CDR1 and CDR2 are SQVTM and ANQGSEA. This CDR3 is 19 amino acids long. The ends lost 4 bases at V and 7 bases at J; junction bases unmatched: 16. This CDR3 reads CSVGPSGTSGRAGVNEQFF. The CDR3 nucleotides read TGCAGCGTTGGCCCTTCCGGGACTAGCGGGAGGGCCGGTGTAAATGAGCAGTTCTTC.

The V and J genes are TRBV19 and TRBJ2-5; tentative D call: TRBD2 (6 bases). V was cut by 5 bases and J by 4 bases, with 11 bases left in between. Germline lookup yields CDR1 LNHDA and CDR2 SQIVND (reference sequence). This CDR3 region has 13 residues. This CDR3 reads CASSLAGLETQYF. The CDR3 DNA reads as TGTGCCAGTAGTTTGGCGGGATTAGAGACCCAGTACTTC. Looking up the rest from reference TRBV19 and TRBJ2-5 gives the full variable domain: DGGITQSPKYLFRKEGQNVTLSCEQNLNHDAMYWYRQDPGQGLRLIYYSQIVNDFQKGDIAEGYSVSREKKESFPLTVTSAQKNPTAFYLCASSLAGLETQYFGPGTRLLVL.

This chain uses TRBV6-2 or TRBV6-3 with TRBJ2-7; 7 bases are a match to TRBD1. The V segment lost 0 bases and the J segment 3 bases; nucleotides outside the gene matches: 11. Germline values: CDR1 MNHEY, CDR2 SVGEGT. The CDR3 spans 17 residues. CDR3 nucleotides: TGTGCCAGCAGTTACTCTTCCGGGACAGCTAAAATCTACGAGCAGTACTTC. Protein sequence: CASSYSSGTAKIYEQYF.

J is TRBJ1-3 and V is TRBV18, with D tentatively TRBD1 (5 bases). The CDR3 has 14 residues. CDR1 is KGHSH, CDR2 LQKENI, per germline. Trimming removed 1 base at V and 6 bases at J, with 10 bases between. The CDR3 reads CASSPQGNPNTIYF. The CDR3 nucleotides are TGTGCCAGCTCACCACAGGGGAACCCAAACACCATATATTTT. The full variable domain, its missing parts supplied by reference TRBV18 and TRBJ1-3, is NAGVMQNPRHLVRRRGQEARLRCSPMKGHSHVYWYRQLPEEGLKFMVYLQKENIIDESGMPKERFSAEFPKEGPSILRIQQVVRGDSAAYFCASSPQGNPNTIYFGEGSWLTVV.

V gene TRBV19 combines with J gene TRBJ1-5; D is ambiguous. In germline, CDR1 is LNHDA, CDR2 SQIVND (reference sequence). V was pared by 7 bases and J by 2 bases, with 12 bases between. CDR3 size: 14 residues. The chain's CDR3 is CASTPAGGNQPQHF. The CDR3 DNA follows: TGTGCCAGTACCCCCGCCGGGGGCAATCAGCCCCAGCATTTT. The whole variable domain, filled in from reference TRBV19 and TRBJ1-5, reads DGGITQSPKYLFRKEGQNVTLSCEQNLNHDAMYWYRQDPGQGLRLIYYSQIVNDFQKGDIAEGYSVSREKKESFPLTVTSAQKNPTAFYLCASTPAGGNQPQHFGDGTRLSIL.